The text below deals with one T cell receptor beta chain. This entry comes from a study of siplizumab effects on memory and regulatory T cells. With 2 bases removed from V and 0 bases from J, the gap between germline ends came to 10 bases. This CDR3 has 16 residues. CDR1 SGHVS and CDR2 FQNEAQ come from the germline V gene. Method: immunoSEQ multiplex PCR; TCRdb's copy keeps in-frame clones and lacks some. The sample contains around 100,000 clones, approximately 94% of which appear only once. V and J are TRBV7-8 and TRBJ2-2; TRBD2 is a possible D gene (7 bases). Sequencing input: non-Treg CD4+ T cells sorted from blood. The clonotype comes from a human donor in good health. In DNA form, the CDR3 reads TGTGCCAGCAGCTTACGCGGGGGCACGAACACCGGGGAGCTGTTTTTT. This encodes CASSLRGGTNTGELFF.